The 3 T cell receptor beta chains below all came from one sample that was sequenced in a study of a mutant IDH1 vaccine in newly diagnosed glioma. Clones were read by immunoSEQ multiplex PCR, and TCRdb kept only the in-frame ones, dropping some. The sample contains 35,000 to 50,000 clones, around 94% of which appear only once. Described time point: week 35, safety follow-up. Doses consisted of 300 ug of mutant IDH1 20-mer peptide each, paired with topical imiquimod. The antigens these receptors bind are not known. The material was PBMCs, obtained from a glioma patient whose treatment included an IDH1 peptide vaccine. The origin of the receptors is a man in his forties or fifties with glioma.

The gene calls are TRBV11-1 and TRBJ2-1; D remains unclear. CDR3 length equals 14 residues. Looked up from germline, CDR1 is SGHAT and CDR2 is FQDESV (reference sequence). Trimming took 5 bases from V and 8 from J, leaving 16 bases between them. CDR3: CASSPHRTGDEQFF. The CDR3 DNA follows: TGTGCCAGCAGCCCTCACCGGACGGGCGATGAGCAGTTCTTC.

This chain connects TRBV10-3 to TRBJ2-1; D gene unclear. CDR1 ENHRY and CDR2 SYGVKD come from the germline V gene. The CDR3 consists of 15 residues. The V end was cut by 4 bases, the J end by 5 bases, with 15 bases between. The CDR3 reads CAISGGMWVDNEQFF. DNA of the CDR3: TGTGCCATCAGTGGGGGAATGTGGGTAGACAATGAGCAGTTCTTC.

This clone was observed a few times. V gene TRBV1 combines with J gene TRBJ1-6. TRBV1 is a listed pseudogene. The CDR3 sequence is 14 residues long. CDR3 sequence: CTSSQDRFNSPLHF. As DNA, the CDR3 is TGCACCAGCAGCCAAGATCGGTTTAATTCACCCCTCCACTTT.